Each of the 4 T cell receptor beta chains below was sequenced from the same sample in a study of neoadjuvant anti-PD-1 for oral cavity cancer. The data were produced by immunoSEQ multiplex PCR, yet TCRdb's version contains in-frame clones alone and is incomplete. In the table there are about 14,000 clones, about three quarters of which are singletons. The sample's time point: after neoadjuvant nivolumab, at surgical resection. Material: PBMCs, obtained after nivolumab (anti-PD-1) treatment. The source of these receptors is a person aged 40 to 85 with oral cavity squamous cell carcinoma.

The CDR3 region is CAIGAQQSSYSYEQYF. Written as DNA, the CDR3 is TGTGCCATCGGTGCACAGCAGTCTAGTTATTCCTACGAGCAGTACTTC. The rearrangement uses TRBV10-3 and TRBJ2-7, with no clear D. Trimming left V 8 bases short and J 1 base short, with 21 bases between. Germline CDR1 reads ENHRY; CDR2 reads SYGVKD. This CDR3 is built from 16 residues.

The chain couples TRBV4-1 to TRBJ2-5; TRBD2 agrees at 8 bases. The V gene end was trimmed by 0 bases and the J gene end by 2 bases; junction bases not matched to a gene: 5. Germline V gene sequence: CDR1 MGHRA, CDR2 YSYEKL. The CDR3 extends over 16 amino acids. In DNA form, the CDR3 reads TGCGCCAGCAGCCAAGATCGGTTAGCGGGACAAGAGACCCAGTACTTC. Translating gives CASSQDRLAGQETQYF.

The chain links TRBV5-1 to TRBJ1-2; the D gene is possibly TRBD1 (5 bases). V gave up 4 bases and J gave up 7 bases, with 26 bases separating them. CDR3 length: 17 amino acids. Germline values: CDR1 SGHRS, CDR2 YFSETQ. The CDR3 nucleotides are TGCGCCAGCAGCCGGGGGATTTGGGACGGCGGATTCTCTGGCTACACCTTC. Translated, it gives CASSRGIWDGGFSGYTF.

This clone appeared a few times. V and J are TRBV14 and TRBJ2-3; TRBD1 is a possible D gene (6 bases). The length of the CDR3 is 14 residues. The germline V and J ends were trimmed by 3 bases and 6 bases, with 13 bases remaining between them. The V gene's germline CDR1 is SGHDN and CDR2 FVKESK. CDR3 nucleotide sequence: TGTGCCAGCAGCCAGGGGGCGCGGAGTGATACGCAGTATTTT. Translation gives CASSQGARSDTQYF.